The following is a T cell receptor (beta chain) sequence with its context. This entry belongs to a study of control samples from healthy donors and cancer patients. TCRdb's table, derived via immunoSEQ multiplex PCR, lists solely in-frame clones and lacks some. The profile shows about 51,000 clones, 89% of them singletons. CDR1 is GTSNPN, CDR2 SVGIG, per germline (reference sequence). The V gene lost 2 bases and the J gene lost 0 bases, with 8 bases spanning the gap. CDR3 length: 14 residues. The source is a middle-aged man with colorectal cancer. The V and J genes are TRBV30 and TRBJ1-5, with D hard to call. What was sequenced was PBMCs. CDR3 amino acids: CAWSRAASNQPQHF. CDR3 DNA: TGTGCCTGGAGTCGGGCCGCTAGCAATCAGCCCCAGCATTTT.